Sequencing of this TCR beta chain was carried out in a study of cytomegalovirus exposure and HLA in healthy donors. Per the germline V gene, CDR1 is ENHRY and CDR2 is SYGVKD. V dropped 2 bases and J dropped 7; count of bases not matched to a gene: 8. The CDR3 is 14 residues long. Study observations and caveats: Analysis was carried out at a later point, and it linked a missense DCLRE1C variant to TCR beta V- and J-gene trimming.

The PCR used 60 Vbeta and 13 Jbeta primers. Repertoires were generated with immunoSEQ multiplex PCR, while TCRdb's copy carries only in-frame clones and drops some. Of about 140,000 clones detected, approximately 80% appear once; the ten largest clones hold 2% to 2.5%. A single count supports this clone. Its target is unknown. The rearrangement joins TRBV10-3 to TRBJ2-7, with 7 nucleotides matching TRBD2. The receptor was isolated from a woman aged 18-29 years in good health and CMV-seropositive. Sequencing was done on a sample of PBMCs. CDR3 amino acids: CAISERGDGREQYF. Written as DNA, the CDR3 is TGTGCCATCAGTGAGAGAGGGGACGGGAGGGAGCAGTACTTC.